This TCR beta chain stems from a study of molecular identifiers for immune sequencing clone quantification. About the study: RNA, taken in replicates from around 20,000 or 100,000 naive CD8 cells, was split five ways, with four sequenced. Study observations and caveats: The share of molecules held by clones above 20 RNA copies was over 98% in effector cells and under 1% in naive cells.

CD8+CD4-CCR7+CD45RA+ cells were sorted as naive CD8 T cells. The CDR3 runs to 16 residues. Unmatched junction bases numbered 9, after V lost 2 bases and J lost 4 bases. Germline V lookup: CDR1 MNHEY, CDR2 SMNVEV (reference sequence). TCRdb processed the PCR reads anew with MiXCR; each CDR3 protein has one entry. The profile covers under 350,000 distinct CDR3 sequences, with 24% appearing a single time and about 0.7% taken by the ten largest. Notes on this clonotype: Antigen unknown.

V and J are TRBV27 and TRBJ2-7; 9 nucleotides line up with TRBD2. Sequenced material: naive CD8+ T cells from blood, with Jurkat cell RNA spiked in. The subset was: FACS-sorted CD8+CD4-CCR7+CD45RA+ naive T cells. This receptor was obtained from a human donor in good health. Some libraries in this study had Jurkat cell RNA spiked in. CDR3 protein: CASSLAPGLALYEQYF. DNA of the CDR3: TGTGCCAGCAGTTTAGCCCCGGGACTAGCCCTTTACGAGCAGTACTTC.